The clone carrying this T cell receptor beta chain has a count of ten or more. Its antigen remains unidentified. The template, about 540 ng total RNA, yielded TCR beta cDNA made with a constant-region primer. Sequencing libraries for TCR beta derived from three nested multiplex PCR rounds that used slightly modified ARM-PCR. The opening two PCR rounds, 10 cycles each, paired TRBV1-TRBV30 forward primers with a C-beta reverse primer. TCRdb ran MiXCR on the multiplex PCR reads and lists one entry per CDR3 protein. The data show roughly 49,000 distinct CDR3 sequences, with about three quarters seen just once and just under 30% held by the top ten. V lost 4 bases to trimming and J lost 5 bases; unmatched junction nucleotides: 6. Germline CDR1 reads MNHNY; CDR2 reads SVGAGI (reference sequence). The CDR3 totals 15 residues. Investigators took RNA and DNA out together from roughly 20-30 mg of unsorted bulk tissue. Histology found more than 80% viable tumor cells per sample.

This record comes from a study of tumor-infiltrating lymphocytes in primary liver carcinoma. About the research overall: The study reported T1-T3 N0M0 tumors spanning 4.2 to 10 cm. Study conclusions and caveats: The overlap of tumor-adjacent and tumor-blood pairs was smaller than that of tumor region pairs. The 250 largest clones made up significantly more of tumor than blood repertoires (p = 0.039).

The material sequenced was liver tumor tissue from sampling region 5. Subset specified: tumor region T5, tumor centre. The sequence was collected from a man aged 40-50 years with primary liver carcinoma and hepatitis B virus infection. This rearrangement joins TRBV6-6 to TRBJ2-1; TRBD2 agrees at 9 bases. DNA for the CDR3: TGTGCCAGCAGTTCTGCGACTAGCGGACACAATGAGCAGTTCTTC. Translation: CASSSATSGHNEQFF.